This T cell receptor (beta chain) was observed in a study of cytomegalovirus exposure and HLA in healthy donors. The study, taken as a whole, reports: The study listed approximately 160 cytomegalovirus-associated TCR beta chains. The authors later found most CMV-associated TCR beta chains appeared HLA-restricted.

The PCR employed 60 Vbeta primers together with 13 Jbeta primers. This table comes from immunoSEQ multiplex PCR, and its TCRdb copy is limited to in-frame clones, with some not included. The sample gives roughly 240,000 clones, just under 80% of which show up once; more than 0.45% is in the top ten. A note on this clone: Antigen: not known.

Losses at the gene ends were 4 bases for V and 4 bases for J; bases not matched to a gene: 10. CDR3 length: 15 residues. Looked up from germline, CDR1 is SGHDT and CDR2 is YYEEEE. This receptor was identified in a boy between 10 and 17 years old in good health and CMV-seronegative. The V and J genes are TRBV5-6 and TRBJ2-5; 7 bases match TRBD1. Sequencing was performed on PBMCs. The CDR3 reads CASSILDRESETQYF. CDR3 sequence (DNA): TGTGCCAGCAGCATCCTAGACAGGGAATCAGAGACCCAGTACTTC.